Below, one TCR beta chain is given with its context. Its antigen is currently unknown. This CDR3 region has 15 residues. Libraries of TCR beta came from quantitative 5'-RACE with molecular barcodes. TCRdb reanalysed the 5' RACE reads using MiXCR and keeps one entry per CDR3 protein. The sample has some 400,000 distinct CDR3 sequences, about 20% seen once. The data stem from a study of CD8 T cells in ankylosing spondylitis. Study-level results: Reportedly, matched ankylosing spondylitis synovial fluid was significantly enriched for disease-linked clones. Disease-linked clones had a CD8+ phenotype and relatively low frequency in peripheral blood. It appeared that ankylosing spondylitis blood was characterized by a TCR beta motif of several highly homologous variants.

The rearrangement uses TRBV21-1 and TRBJ1-3; TRBD1 is the table's D call, not checked against the DNA. TRBV21-1 is annotated as a pseudogene. This TCR was sampled from a male donor with ankylosing spondylitis. The sample taken for sequencing was blood, either unsorted or a sorted T cell fraction (not recorded which). CDR3 region: CASNNTGASGNTIYF. The DNA for the CDR3 is TGTGCCAGCAACAATACAGGCGCCTCTGGAAACACCATATATTTT.